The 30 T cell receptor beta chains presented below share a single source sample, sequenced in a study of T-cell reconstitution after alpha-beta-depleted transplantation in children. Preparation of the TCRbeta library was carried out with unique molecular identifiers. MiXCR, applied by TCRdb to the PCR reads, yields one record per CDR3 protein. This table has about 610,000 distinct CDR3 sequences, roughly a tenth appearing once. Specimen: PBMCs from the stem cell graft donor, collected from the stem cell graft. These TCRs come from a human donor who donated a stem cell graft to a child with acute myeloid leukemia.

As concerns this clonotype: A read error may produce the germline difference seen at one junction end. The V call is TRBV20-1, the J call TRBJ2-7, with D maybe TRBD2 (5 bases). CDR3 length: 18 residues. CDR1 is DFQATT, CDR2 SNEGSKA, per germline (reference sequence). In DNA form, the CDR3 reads TGCTGTGCTTCGCAGATTAGGAGCGGAGTTCTCTCCCCCTTCGAGCAGTACTTC. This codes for CCASQIRSGVLSPFEQYF.

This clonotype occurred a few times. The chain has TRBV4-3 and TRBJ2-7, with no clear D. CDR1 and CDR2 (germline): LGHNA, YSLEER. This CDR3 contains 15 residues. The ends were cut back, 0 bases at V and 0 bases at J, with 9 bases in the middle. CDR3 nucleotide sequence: TGCGCCAGCAGCCAAGATCACGGTCTCTCCTACGAGCAGTACTTC. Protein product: CASSQDHGLSYEQYF.

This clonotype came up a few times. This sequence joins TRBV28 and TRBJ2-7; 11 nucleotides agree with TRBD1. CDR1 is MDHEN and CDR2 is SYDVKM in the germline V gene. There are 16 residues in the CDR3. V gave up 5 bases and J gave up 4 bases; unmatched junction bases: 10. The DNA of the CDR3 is TGTGCCAGCAGTGGAACCGGGACAGGGGGAAGGTACGAGCAGTACTTC. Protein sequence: CASSGTGTGGRYEQYF.

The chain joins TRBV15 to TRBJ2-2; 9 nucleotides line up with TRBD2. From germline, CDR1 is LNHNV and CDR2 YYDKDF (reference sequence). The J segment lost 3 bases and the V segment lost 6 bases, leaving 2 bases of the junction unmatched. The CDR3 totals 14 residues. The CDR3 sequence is CATRAGGHTGELFF. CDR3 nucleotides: TGTGCCACCAGGGCGGGAGGGCACACCGGGGAGCTGTTTTTT.

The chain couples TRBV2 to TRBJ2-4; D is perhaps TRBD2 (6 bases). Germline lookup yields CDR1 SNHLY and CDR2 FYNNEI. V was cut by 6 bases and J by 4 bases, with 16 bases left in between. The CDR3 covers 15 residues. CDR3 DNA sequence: TGTGCCAGCAGGGCTTTCCCCGGGACTAAAAACATTCAGTACTTC. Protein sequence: CASRAFPGTKNIQYF.

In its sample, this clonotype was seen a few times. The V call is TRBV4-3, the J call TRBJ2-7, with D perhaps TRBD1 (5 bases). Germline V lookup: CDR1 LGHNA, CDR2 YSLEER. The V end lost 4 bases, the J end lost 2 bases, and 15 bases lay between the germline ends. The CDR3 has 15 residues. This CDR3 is CASSLTQGIAYEQYF. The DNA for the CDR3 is TGCGCCAGCAGCCTCACCCAGGGAATTGCCTACGAGCAGTACTTC.

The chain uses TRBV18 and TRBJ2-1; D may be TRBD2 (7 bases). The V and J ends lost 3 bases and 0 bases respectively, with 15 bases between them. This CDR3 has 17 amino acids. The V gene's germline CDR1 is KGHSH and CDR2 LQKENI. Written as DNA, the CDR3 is TGTGCCAGCTCACCGACAGGAGGCGGGAGCTCCTACAATGAGCAGTTCTTC. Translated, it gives CASSPTGGGSSYNEQFF. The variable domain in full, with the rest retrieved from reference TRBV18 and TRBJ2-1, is NAGVMQNPRHLVRRRGQEARLRCSPMKGHSHVYWYRQLPEEGLKFMVYLQKENIIDESGMPKERFSAEFPKEGPSILRIQQVVRGDSAAYFCASSPTGGGSSYNEQFFGPGTRLTVL.

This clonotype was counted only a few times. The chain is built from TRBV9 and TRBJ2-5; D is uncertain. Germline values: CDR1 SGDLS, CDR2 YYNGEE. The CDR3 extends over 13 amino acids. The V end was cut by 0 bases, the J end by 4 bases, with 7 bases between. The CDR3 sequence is CASSVDKRETQYF. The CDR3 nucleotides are TGTGCCAGCAGCGTAGACAAGAGAGAGACCCAGTACTTC.

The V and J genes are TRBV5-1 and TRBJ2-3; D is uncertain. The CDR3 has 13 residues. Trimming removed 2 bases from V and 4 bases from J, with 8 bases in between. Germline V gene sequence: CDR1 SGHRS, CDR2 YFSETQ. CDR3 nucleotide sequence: TGCGCCAGCAGCTTTGGCGCATCAGATACGCAGTATTTT. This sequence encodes CASSFGASDTQYF.

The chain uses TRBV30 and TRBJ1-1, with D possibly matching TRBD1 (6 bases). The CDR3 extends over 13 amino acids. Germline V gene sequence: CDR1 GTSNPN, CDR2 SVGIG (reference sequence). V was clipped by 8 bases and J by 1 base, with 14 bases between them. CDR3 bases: TGTGCCGCCCAAGGACAGCCGAACACTGAAGCTTTCTTT. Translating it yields CAAQGQPNTEAFF.

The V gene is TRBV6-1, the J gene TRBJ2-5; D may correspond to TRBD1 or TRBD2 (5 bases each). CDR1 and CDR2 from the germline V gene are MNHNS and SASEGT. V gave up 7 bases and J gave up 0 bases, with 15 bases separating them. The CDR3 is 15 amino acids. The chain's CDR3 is CASTGSWGYQETQYF. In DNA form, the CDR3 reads TGTGCCAGCACTGGTTCCTGGGGGTACCAAGAGACCCAGTACTTC.

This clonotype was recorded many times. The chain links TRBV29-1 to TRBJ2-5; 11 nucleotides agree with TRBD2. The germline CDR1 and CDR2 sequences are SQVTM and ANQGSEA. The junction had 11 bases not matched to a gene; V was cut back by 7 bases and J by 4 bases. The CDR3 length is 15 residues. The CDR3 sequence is CSARSSGRLVETQYF. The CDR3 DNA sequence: TGCAGCGCAAGATCTAGCGGGAGGTTGGTAGAGACCCAGTACTTC. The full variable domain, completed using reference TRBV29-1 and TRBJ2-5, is SAVISQKPSRDICQRGTSLTIQCQVDSQVTMMFWYRQQPGQSLTLIATANQGSEATYESGFVIDKFPISRPNLTFSTLTVSNMSPEDSSIYLCSARSSGRLVETQYFGPGTRLLVL.

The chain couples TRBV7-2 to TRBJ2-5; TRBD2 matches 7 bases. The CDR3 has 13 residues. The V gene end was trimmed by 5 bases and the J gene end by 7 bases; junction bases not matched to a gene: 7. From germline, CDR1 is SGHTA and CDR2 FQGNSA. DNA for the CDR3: TGTGCCAGCAGCGAGGAGACTAGCCGGACCCAGTACTTC. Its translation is CASSEETSRTQYF.

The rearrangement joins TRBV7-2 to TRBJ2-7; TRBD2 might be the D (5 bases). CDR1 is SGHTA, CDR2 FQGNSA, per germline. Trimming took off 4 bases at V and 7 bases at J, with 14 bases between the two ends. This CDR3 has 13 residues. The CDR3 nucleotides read TGTGCCAGCAGCTCCCCGGACTCGCCAGAGCAGTACTTC. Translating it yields CASSSPDSPEQYF.

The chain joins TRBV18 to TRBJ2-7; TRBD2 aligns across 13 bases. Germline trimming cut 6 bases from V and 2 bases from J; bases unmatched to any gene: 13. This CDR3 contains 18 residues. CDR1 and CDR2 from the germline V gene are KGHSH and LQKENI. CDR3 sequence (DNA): TGTGCCAGCTCTCGATCCGGGACTAGCGGGATTTCGACCTACGAGCAGTACTTC. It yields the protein CASSRSGTSGISTYEQYF. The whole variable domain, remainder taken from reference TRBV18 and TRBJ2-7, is NAGVMQNPRHLVRRRGQEARLRCSPMKGHSHVYWYRQLPEEGLKFMVYLQKENIIDESGMPKERFSAEFPKEGPSILRIQQVVRGDSAAYFCASSRSGTSGISTYEQYFGPGTRLTVT.

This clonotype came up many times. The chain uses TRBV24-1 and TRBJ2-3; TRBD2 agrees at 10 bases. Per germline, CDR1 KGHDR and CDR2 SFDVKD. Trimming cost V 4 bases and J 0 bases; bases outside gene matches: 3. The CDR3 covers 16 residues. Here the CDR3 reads CATSDRTSGSTDTQYF. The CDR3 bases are TGTGCCACCAGTGACCGGACTAGCGGAAGCACAGATACGCAGTATTTT.

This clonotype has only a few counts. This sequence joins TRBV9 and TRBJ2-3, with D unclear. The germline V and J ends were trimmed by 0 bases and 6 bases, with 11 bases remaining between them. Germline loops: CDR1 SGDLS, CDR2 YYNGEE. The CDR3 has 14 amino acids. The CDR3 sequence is CASSVAARVDTQYF. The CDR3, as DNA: TGTGCCAGCAGCGTAGCGGCTAGGGTGGATACGCAGTATTTT.

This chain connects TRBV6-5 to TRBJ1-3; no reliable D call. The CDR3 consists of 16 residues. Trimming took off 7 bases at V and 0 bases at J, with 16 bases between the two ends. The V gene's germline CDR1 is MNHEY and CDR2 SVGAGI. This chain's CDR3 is CASTLHLPDSGNTIYF. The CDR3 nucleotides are TGTGCCAGCACCTTACACCTTCCCGACTCTGGAAACACCATATATTTT.

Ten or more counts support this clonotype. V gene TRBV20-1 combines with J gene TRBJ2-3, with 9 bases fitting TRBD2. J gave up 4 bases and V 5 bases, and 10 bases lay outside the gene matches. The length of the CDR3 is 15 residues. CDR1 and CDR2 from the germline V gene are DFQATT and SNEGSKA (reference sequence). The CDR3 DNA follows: TGCAGTGCTCCTAGGGTTAGCGGGAGATCAGATACGCAGTATTTT. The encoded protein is CSAPRVSGRSDTQYF.

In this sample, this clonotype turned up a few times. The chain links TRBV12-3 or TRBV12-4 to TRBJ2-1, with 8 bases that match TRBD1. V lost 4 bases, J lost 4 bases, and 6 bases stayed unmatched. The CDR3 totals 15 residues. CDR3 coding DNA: TGTGCCAGCAGTTCCCAGGGGGCGGCTTACAATGAGCAGTTCTTC. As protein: CASSSQGAAYNEQFF.

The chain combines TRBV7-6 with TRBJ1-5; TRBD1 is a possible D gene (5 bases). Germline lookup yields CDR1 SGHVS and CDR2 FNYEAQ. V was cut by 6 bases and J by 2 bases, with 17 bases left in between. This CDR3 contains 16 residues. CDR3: CASSPRGALGNQPQHF. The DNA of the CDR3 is TGTGCCAGCAGTCCGCGAGGGGCACTTGGCAATCAGCCCCAGCATTTT.

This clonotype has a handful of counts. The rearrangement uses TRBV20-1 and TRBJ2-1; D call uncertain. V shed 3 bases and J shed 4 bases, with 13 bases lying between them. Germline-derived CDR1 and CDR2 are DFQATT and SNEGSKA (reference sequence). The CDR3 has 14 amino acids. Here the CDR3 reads CSASPLGAYNEQFF. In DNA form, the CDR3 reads TGCAGTGCTAGCCCCCTCGGAGCGTACAATGAGCAGTTCTTC.

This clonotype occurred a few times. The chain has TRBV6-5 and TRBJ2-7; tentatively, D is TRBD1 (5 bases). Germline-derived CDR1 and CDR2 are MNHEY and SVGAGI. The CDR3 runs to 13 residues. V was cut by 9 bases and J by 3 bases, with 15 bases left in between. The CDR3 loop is CASGRAENYEQYF. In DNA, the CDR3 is TGTGCCAGTGGCAGGGCAGAGAACTACGAGCAGTACTTC.

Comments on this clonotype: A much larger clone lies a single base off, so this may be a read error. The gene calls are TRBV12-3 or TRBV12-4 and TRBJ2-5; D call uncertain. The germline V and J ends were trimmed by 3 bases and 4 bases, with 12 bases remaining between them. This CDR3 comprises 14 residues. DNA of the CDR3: TGTGCCAGCAGTTTGCGGTCCAATACAGAGACCCAGTACTTC. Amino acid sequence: CASSLRSNTETQYF.

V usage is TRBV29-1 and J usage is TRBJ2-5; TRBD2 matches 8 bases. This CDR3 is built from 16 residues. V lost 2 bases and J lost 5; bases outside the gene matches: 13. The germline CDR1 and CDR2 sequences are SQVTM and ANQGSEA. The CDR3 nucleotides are TGCAGCGTTGAAATCCCAGCGGGAGAGGTCGGGGAGACCCAGTACTTC. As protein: CSVEIPAGEVGETQYF.

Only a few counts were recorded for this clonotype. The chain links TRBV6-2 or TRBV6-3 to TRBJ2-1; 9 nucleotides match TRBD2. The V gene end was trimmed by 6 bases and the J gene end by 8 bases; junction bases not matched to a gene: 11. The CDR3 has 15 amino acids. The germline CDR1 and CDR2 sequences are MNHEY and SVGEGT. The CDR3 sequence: CASRVAGDSLDEQFF. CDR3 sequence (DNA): TGTGCCAGCAGGGTAGCGGGAGATTCGCTCGATGAGCAGTTCTTC.

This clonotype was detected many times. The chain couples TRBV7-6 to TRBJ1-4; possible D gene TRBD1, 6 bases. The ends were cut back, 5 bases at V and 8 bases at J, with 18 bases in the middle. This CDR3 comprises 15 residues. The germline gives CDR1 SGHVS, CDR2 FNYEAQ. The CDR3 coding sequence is TGTGCCAGCAGCGCATTACAGGGTTCCAAGGAAAAACTGTTTTTT. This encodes CASSALQGSKEKLFF. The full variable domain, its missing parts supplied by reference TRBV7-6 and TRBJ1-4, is GAGVSQSPRYKVTKRGQDVALRCDPISGHVSLYWYRQALGQGPEFLTYFNYEAQQDKSGLPNDRFSAERPEGSISTLTIQRTEQRDSAMYRCASSALQGSKEKLFFGSGTQLSVL.

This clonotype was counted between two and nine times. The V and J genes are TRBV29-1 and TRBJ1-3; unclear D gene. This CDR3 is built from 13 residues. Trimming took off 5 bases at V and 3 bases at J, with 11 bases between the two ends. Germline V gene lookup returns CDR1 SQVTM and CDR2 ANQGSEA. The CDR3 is CSVIRSNGNTIYF. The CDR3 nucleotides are TGCAGCGTTATAAGGTCAAATGGAAACACCATATATTTT.

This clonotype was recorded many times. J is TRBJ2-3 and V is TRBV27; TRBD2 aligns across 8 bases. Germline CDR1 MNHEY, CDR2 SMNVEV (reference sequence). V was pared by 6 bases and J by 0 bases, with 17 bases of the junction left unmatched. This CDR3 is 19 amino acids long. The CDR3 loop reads CASRSVSGAPRSSTDTQYF. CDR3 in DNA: TGTGCCAGCAGATCCGTTAGCGGGGCACCCCGTTCTAGCACAGATACGCAGTATTTT.

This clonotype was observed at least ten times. The CDR3 region is CASSLGTGGAGTGELFF. CDR3 coding DNA: TGCGCCAGCAGCTTGGGCACAGGGGGCGCCGGCACCGGGGAGCTGTTTTTT. The chain links TRBV5-1 to TRBJ2-2, with 9 bases identical to TRBD1. This CDR3 has 17 amino acids. Germline loops: CDR1 SGHRS, CDR2 YFSETQ. J lost 4 bases, V lost 0 bases, and 7 bases had no gene match.